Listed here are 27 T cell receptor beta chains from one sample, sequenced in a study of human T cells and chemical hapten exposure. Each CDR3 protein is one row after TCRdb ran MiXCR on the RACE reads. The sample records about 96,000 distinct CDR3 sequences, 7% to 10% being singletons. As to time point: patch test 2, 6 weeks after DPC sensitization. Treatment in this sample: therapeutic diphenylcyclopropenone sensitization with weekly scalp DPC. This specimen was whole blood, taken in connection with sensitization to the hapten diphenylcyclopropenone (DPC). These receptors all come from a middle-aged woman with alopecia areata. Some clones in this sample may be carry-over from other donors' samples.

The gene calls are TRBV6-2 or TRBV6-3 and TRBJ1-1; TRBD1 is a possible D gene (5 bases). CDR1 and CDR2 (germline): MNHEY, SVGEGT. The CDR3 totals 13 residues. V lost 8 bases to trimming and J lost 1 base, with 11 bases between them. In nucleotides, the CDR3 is TGTGCCAGCTTAGCAGGGAGGAACACTGAAGCTTTCTTT. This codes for CASLAGRNTEAFF.

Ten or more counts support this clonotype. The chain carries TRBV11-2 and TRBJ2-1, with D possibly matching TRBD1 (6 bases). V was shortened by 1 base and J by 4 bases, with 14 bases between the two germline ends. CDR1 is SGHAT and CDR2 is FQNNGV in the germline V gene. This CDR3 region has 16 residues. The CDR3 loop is CASSLGGTSIYNEQFF. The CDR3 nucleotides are TGTGCCAGCAGCTTAGGAGGGACATCGATATACAATGAGCAGTTCTTC.

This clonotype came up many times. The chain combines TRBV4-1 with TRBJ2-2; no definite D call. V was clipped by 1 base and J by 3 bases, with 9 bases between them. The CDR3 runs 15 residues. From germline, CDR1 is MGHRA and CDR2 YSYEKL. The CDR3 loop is CASSQVLGHTGELFF. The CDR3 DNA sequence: TGCGCCAGCAGCCAAGTCCTCGGACACACCGGGGAGCTGTTTTTT.

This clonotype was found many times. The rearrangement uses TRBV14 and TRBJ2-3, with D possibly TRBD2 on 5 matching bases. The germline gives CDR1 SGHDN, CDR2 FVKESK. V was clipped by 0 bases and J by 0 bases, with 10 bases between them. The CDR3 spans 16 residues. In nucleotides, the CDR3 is TGTGCCAGCAGCCAAGATGGAGGATCGAGCACAGATACGCAGTATTTT. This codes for CASSQDGGSSTDTQYF.

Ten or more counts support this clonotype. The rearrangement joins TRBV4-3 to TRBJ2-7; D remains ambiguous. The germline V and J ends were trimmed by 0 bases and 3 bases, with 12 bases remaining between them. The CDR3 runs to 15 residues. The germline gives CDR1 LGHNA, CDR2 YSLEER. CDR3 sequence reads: CASSQDSRSHYEQYF. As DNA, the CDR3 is TGCGCCAGCAGCCAAGATTCCAGGTCCCACTACGAGCAGTACTTC.

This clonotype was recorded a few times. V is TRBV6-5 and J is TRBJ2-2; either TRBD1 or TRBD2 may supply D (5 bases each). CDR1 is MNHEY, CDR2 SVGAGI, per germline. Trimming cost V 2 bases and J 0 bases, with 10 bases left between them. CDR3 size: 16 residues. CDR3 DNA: TGTGCCAGCAGTTACCGGGACGCCACGAACACCGGGGAGCTGTTTTTT. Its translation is CASSYRDATNTGELFF.

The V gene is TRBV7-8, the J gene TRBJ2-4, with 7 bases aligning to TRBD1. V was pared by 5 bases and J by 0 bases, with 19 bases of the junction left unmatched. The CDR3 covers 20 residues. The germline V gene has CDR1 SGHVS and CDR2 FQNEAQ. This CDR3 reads CASSPSLRGPSGSAKNIQYF. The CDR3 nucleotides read TGTGCCAGCAGCCCATCCTTGAGGGGGCCCTCAGGATCAGCCAAAAACATTCAGTACTTC.

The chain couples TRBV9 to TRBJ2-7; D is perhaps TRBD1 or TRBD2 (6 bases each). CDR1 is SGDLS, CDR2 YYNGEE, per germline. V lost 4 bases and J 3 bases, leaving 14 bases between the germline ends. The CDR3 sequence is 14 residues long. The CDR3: CASSPRDIGYEQYF. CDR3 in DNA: TGTGCCAGCAGCCCGCGGGACATCGGCTACGAGCAGTACTTC.

This CDR3 reads CASRQGSSYNSPLHF. CDR3 sequence (DNA): TGTGCCAGCAGACAGGGCTCCTCCTATAATTCACCCCTCCACTTT. The V and J genes are TRBV7-2 and TRBJ1-6; a possible D gene is TRBD1 (6 bases). The CDR3 spans 15 residues. The V and J ends lost 6 bases and 0 bases respectively, with 9 bases between them. Germline loops: CDR1 SGHTA, CDR2 FQGNSA.

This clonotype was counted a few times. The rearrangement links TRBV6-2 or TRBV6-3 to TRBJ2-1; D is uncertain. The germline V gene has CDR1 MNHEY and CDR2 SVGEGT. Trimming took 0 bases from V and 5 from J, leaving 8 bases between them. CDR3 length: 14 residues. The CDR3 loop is CASSYSGRNNEQFF. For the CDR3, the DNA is TGTGCCAGCAGTTACTCGGGCAGGAACAATGAGCAGTTCTTC.

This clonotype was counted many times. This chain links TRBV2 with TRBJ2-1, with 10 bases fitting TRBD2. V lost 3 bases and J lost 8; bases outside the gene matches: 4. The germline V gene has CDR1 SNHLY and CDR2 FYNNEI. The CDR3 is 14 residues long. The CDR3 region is CASSELAGAHEQFF. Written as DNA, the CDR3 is TGTGCCAGCAGTGAGCTAGCGGGAGCACATGAGCAGTTCTTC. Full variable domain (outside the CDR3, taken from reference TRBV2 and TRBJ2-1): EPEVTQTPSHQVTQMGQEVILRCVPISNHLYFYWYRQILGQKVEFLVSFYNNEISEKSEIFDDQFSVERPDGSNFTLKIRSTKLEDSAMYFCASSELAGAHEQFFGPGTRLTVL.

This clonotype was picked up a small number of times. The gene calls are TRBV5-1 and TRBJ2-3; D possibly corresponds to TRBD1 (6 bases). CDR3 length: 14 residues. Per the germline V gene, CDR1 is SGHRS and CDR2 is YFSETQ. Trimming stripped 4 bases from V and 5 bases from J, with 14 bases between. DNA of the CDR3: TGCGCCAGCAGCCAGTATGGGGGCCAAGATACGCAGTATTTT. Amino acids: CASSQYGGQDTQYF.

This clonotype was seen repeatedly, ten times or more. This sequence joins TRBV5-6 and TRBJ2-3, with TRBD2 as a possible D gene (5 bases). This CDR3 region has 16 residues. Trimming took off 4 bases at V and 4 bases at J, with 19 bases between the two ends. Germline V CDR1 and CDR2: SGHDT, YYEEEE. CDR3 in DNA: TGTGCCAGCAGCGGGGAGATCATGACCGGCGCAGATACGCAGTATTTT. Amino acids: CASSGEIMTGADTQYF.

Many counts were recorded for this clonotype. CDR3 nucleotide sequence: TGTGCCTGGAGTGAGACCCTGGGGTTGGGACAGTACTTC. This sequence encodes CAWSETLGLGQYF. The genes are TRBV30 and TRBJ2-4; D remains ambiguous. Trimming took off 1 base at V and 13 bases at J, with 17 bases between the two ends. The CDR3 contains 13 residues. Germline assignment: CDR1 GTSNPN and CDR2 SVGIG (reference sequence).

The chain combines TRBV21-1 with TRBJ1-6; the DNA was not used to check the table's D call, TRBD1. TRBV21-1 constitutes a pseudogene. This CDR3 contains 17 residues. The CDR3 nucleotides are TGTGCCAGCAGCAAAGGGGACCGGAGCTCCTATAATTCACCCCTCCACTTT. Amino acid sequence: CASSKGDRSSYNSPLHF.

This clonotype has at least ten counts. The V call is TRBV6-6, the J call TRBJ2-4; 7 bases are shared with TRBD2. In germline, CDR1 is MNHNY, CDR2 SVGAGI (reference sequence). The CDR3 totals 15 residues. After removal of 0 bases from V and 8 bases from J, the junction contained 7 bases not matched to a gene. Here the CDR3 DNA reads TGTGCCAGCAGTTACTCCCGGCAGGCGGGAGACATTCAGTACTTC. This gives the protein CASSYSRQAGDIQYF.

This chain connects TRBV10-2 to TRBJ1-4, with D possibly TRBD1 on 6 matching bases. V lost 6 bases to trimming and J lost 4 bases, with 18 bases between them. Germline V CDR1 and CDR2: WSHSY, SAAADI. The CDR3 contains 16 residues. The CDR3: CASSQLGGSGNEKLFF. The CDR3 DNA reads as TGCGCCAGCAGCCAACTAGGGGGGTCTGGTAATGAAAAACTGTTTTTT.

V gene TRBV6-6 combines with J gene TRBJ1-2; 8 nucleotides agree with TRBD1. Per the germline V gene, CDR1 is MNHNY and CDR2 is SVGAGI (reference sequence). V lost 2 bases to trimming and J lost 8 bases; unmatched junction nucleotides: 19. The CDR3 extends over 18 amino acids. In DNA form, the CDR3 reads TGTGCCAGCAGTTACACCGGGAGGGACAGGTTACTCTATGGAGGCTACACCTTC. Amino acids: CASSYTGRDRLLYGGYTF.

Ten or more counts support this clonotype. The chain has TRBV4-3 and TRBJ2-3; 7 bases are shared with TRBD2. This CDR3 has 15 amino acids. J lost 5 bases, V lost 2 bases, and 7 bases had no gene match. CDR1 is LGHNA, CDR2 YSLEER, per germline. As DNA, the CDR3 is TGCGCCAGCAGCCAAATGGCGGGAGTCGGAGATACGCAGTATTTT. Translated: CASSQMAGVGDTQYF.

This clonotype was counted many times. The CDR3 sequence: CASSVPQGNKETQYF. The CDR3 nucleotides read TGTGCCAGCAGCGTCCCCCAGGGAAACAAAGAGACCCAGTACTTC. This chain uses TRBV5-6 with TRBJ2-5; D is possibly TRBD1 (5 bases). V was cut by 4 bases and J by 3 bases, with 16 bases left in between. Germline V gene lookup returns CDR1 SGHDT and CDR2 YYEEEE. This CDR3 has 15 amino acids.

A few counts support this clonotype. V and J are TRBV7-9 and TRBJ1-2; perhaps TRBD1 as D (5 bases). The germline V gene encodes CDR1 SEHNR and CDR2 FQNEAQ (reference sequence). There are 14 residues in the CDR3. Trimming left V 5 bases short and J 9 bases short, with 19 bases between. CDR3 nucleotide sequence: TGTGCCAGCAGCCGCGACAGACGGAAACAGCGCTACACCTTC. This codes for CASSRDRRKQRYTF.

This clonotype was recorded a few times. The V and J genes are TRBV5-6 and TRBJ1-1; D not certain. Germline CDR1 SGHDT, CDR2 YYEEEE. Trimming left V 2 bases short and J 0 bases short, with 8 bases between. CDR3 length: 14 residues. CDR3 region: CASSLGRLNTEAFF. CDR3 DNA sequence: TGTGCCAGCAGCTTAGGGCGGTTGAACACTGAAGCTTTCTTT.

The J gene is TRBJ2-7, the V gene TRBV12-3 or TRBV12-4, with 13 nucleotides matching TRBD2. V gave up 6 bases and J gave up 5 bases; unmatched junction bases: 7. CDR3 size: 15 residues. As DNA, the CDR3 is TGTGCCAGCAGCGCAGGGACTAGCGGGAACCACGAGCAGTACTTC. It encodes CASSAGTSGNHEQYF.

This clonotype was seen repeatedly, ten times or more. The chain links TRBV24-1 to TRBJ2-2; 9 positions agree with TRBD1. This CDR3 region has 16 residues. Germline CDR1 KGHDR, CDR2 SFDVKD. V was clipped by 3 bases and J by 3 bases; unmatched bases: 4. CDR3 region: CATSDPRTGDTGELFF. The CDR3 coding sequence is TGTGCCACCAGTGATCCCAGGACAGGGGACACCGGGGAGCTGTTTTTT.

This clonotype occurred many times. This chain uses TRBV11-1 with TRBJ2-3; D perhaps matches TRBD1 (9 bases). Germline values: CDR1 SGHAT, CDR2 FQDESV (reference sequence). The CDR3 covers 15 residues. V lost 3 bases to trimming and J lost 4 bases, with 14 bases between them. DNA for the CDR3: TGTGCCAGCAGCTTTAGCGGGACAGGGCCAGATACGCAGTATTTT. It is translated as CASSFSGTGPDTQYF.

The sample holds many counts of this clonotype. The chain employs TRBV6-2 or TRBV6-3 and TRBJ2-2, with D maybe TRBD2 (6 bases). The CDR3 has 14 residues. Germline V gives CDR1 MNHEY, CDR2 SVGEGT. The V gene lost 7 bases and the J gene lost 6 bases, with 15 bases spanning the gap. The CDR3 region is CASNPTSFSGELFF. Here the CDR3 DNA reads TGTGCCAGCAATCCGACTAGTTTTTCCGGGGAGCTGTTTTTT.

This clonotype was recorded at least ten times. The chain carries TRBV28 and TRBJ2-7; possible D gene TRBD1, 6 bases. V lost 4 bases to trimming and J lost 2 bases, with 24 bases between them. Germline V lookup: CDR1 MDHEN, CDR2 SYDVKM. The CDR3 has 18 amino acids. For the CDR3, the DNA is TGTGCCAGCAGTTCTACAGTCAATTCGGGGACAAGGCCCTACGAGCAGTACTTC. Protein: CASSSTVNSGTRPYEQYF.